This TCR beta chain is drawn from a study of early T cells in non-severe SARS-CoV-2 infection. TCRdb fed the 5' RACE reads into MiXCR, producing one record per CDR3 protein. The table shows 25,000 to 30,000 distinct CDR3 sequences, with 4% to 5.5% occurring only once. This clonotype was seen a few times. The CDR3 has 13 amino acids. Germline values: CDR1 ENHRY, CDR2 SYGVKD. The V and J ends lost 10 bases and 15 bases, in that order; junction bases with no gene match: 10. Sequenced: whole blood. V is TRBV10-3 and J is TRBJ2-1, with TRBD2 matching 15 bases. The receptor was derived from an adult who was a healthcare worker with PCR-confirmed SARS-CoV-2 infection or an uninfected control (not recorded which). The CDR3 region is CATGLAGGPSLFF. The CDR3 coding sequence is TGTGCCACAGGACTAGCGGGAGGGCCCTCTTTGTTCTTC.